These T cell receptor beta chains were read from a single sample in a study of T-cell reconstitution after alpha-beta-depleted transplantation in children. In TCRdb, the PCR reads were re-called with MiXCR into one record per CDR3 protein. The data contain about 460,000 distinct CDR3 sequences, approximately 12% of them seen just once; the ten biggest clones take up approximately 5.4%. This material consisted of PBMCs from the stem cell graft donor, taken from the stem cell graft. These receptor sequences come from a human donor who donated a stem cell graft to a child with combined immunodeficiency. CDR3s include the opening cysteine and the closing phenylalanine or tryptophan. The order of the fields is CDR3 protein, D gene, V gene. A D gene is named only where the DNA matches it firmly.

CASSFAGTSGRAAETQYF | TRBD2 | TRBV7-8
CASSPVRASNQPQHF | - | TRBV6-1
CASSQEGLGGNEQFF | TRBD2 | TRBV4-1
CASSYVASGGEQFF | TRBD2 | TRBV6-5
CASSQDPGENTEAFF | - | TRBV4-3
CASSLIDETQYF | - | TRBV7-9
CASSVGTGPIQETQYF | - | TRBV9
CATSRDLASNEQFF | - | TRBV15
CAISESPAGGLYNEQFF | TRBD2 | TRBV10-3
CASSPETGSETQYF | TRBD1 | TRBV7-2
CASSYSMVTSTDTQYF | - | TRBV6-5
CASSQDSTGVPYNEQFF | - | TRBV4-2
CAIRDGSTYEQYF | - | TRBV10-3
CSARRGTSADTQYF | - | TRBV29-1
CASSYRGPHTDTQYF | - | TRBV6-5
CASSPVASGRMSEQFF | TRBD2 | TRBV11-2
CASSRSGHTIYF | - | TRBV12-3/TRBV12-4
CASSPEDAAETQYF | - | TRBV11-1
CASSSRASGGSSTDTQYF | TRBD2 | TRBV5-5
CASSQNRGPAYEQYF | TRBD1 | TRBV4-3
CASSPLPGRSSTDTQYF | - | TRBV6-1
CASSQGLRGYTDTQYF | - | TRBV4-3
CASSLGDGTDTQYF | - | TRBV12-3/TRBV12-4
CASSQGRGEAFF | - | TRBV4-3
CSVRTGTEKLFF | TRBD1 | TRBV29-1
CSARGTSGASGGYTF | - | TRBV20-1
CASSFSGTNSNQPQHF | - | TRBV12-3/TRBV12-4
CSVGGLVSYNEQFF | - | TRBV29-1
CSARGPLRPHEQYF | - | TRBV20-1
CASSLLPGPRNEQFF | - | TRBV12-3/TRBV12-4
CASTKGTGSHEQYF | TRBD1 | TRBV2
CASSLIPRLAVYNEQFF | TRBD2 | TRBV7-9
CASSLEITEAFF | - | TRBV7-9
CASSWADSGNTIYF | - | TRBV19
CSARRGVSNQPQHF | - | TRBV20-1
CASATGGFGELFF | TRBD1 | TRBV5-1
CSVPTGGLADTQYF | - | TRBV29-1